A selection of T cell receptor beta chains follows, all from one sample in a study of shared T cell receptors in the human thymus. Profiling relied on immunoSEQ multiplex PCR, and the TCRdb table lists in-frame clones only, not all of them. The data contain 540,000 or so clones, approximately 78% of them seen just once; the ten biggest clones take up more than 0.01%. These data were also reused for a study on human thymus T cells.

The sample consisted of thymocytes. Receptor source: a boy under three years old with a congenital heart defect. Both conserved end residues are part of each CDR3. Each record gives: CDR3 protein, CDR3 DNA, V gene, J gene, D gene. The D gene is left open where the match is weak.

cdr3_aa: CASSQGLAGGPVQAGELFF; cdr3_nt: TGCGCCAGCAGCCAAGGACTAGCGGGAGGGCCCGTGCAGGCCGGGGAGCTGTTTTTT; v_call: TRBV4-1; j_call: TRBJ2-2; d_call: TRBD2
cdr3_aa: CASSPQVEGVDIDTQYF; cdr3_nt: TGTGCCAGCAGCCCCCAAGTTGAGGGAGTGGATATAGATACGCAGTATTTT; v_call: TRBV7-2; j_call: TRBJ2-3; d_call: .
cdr3_aa: CAISEPKTGRDGLAGYEQYF; cdr3_nt: TGTGCCATCAGTGAACCTAAGACAGGGAGGGACGGTCTAGCGGGCTACGAGCAGTACTTC; v_call: TRBV10-3; j_call: TRBJ2-7; d_call: .
cdr3_aa: CASSPRGPGGTDTQYF; cdr3_nt: TGCGCCAGCAGCCCCAGGGGGCCGGGTGGCACAGATACGCAGTATTTT; v_call: TRBV10-1; j_call: TRBJ2-3; d_call: TRBD1
cdr3_aa: CASSETSTGTQYF; cdr3_nt: TGTGCCAGCAGCGAGACTAGCACGGGGACCCAGTACTTC; v_call: TRBV14; j_call: TRBJ2-5; d_call: TRBD2
cdr3_aa: CGGAQKNIQYF; cdr3_nt: TGTGGCGGGGCCCAGAAAAACATTCAGTACTTC; v_call: TRBV20-1; j_call: TRBJ2-4; d_call: .
cdr3_aa: CASSDGPTAGRDTQYF; cdr3_nt: TGTGCCAGCAGTGACGGGCCTACGGCCGGTAGAGATACGCAGTATTTT; v_call: TRBV6-4; j_call: TRBJ2-3; d_call: .
cdr3_aa: CASSTSGASYEQYF; cdr3_nt: TGCGCCAGCAGCACTAGCGGGGCCTCCTACGAGCAGTACTTC; v_call: TRBV5-1; j_call: TRBJ2-7; d_call: TRBD2
cdr3_aa: CASSLLGTGEETQYF; cdr3_nt: TGTGCCAGCAGCTTATTGGGGACAGGGGAAGAGACCCAGTACTTC; v_call: TRBV7-3; j_call: TRBJ2-5; d_call: TRBD1
cdr3_aa: CSVEVVDRGYTEAFF; cdr3_nt: TGCAGCGTTGAAGTTGTTGACAGGGGGTACACTGAAGCTTTCTTT; v_call: TRBV29-1; j_call: TRBJ1-1; d_call: TRBD1